The present T cell receptor beta chain was sequenced within a study of T cell responses to AZD1222 COVID-19 vaccine. The assay was immunoSEQ multiplex PCR, and TCRdb's table has in-frame clones only and misses some. The table records some 200,000 clones, approximately 93% of them present only once. Pooled in the analysis were second doses at about 4 or about 12 weeks. Germline loops: CDR1 SGDLS, CDR2 YYNGEE. Trimming pared 4 bases from V and 7 bases from J, leaving 18 bases between. The CDR3 contains 15 residues. The clonotype comes from an adult who received the AZD1222 COVID-19 vaccine. This material consisted of peripheral blood, taken 28 days after the second AZD1222 dose. This chain links TRBV9 with TRBJ1-5; TRBD1 might be the D (6 bases). CDR3 protein: CASSPTGQTQQPQHF. The CDR3 DNA sequence: TGTGCCAGCAGCCCTACAGGGCAGACGCAGCAGCCCCAGCATTTT.